Listed here are 12 T cell receptor beta chains from one sample, sequenced in a study of CD8+ T cells in alopecia areata. The sample's treatment: oral pan-JAK inhibitor, 5-10 mg twice daily. As the sequencing template, cDNA was produced by extracting RNA and reverse transcribing it. Profiling relied on immunoSEQ multiplex PCR, and the TCRdb table lists in-frame clones only, not all of them. The sample carries 180,000 or so clones, roughly 50% recorded once. Sample: CD8+ T cells sorted from blood, taken at week 24, from a patient treated with tofacitinib. These receptors all stem from a human donor with alopecia areata.

This chain links TRBV6-1 with TRBJ2-7; the match to TRBD1 covers 8 bases. This CDR3 has 15 amino acids. Germline CDR1 MNHNS, CDR2 SASEGT. Unmatched junction bases numbered 6, after V lost 2 bases and J lost 3 bases. This CDR3 is CASSELNRGIYEQYF. CDR3 nucleotides: TGTGCCAGCAGTGAATTAAACAGGGGGATCTACGAGCAGTACTTC.

V gene TRBV4-1 combines with J gene TRBJ2-5, with D perhaps matching TRBD1 (6 bases). Looked up from germline, CDR1 is MGHRA and CDR2 is YSYEKL. Trimming stripped 0 bases from V and 5 bases from J, with 13 bases between. The CDR3 has 15 amino acids. CDR3 DNA sequence: TGCGCCAGCAGCCAAGATCCCAGGGGCGGGGAGACCCAGTACTTC. As protein: CASSQDPRGGETQYF.

Comments on this clone: Other nucleotide sequences in the sample specify the same CDR3. The chain couples TRBV7-3 to TRBJ2-1; no clear D gene. Trimming left V 2 bases short and J 7 bases short, with 3 bases between. CDR3 length: 11 amino acids. The germline V gene has CDR1 SGHTA and CDR2 FQGTGA. In DNA, the CDR3 is TGTGCCAGCAGCTTAGGTAATGAGCAGTTCTTC. Protein sequence: CASSLGNEQFF.

The chain combines TRBV7-2 with TRBJ2-7, with TRBD1 identical over 8 bases. Trimming removed 5 bases from V and 4 bases from J; junction bases left unmatched: 7. The CDR3 spans 14 residues. Germline loops: CDR1 SGHTA, CDR2 FQGNSA. As DNA, the CDR3 is TGTGCCAGCAGCCCCGGACAGGGTGGATACGAGCAGTACTTC. This gives the protein CASSPGQGGYEQYF.

The rearrangement joins TRBV4-2 to TRBJ2-7, with D tentatively TRBD1 (6 bases). V was trimmed by 3 bases and J by 4 bases, leaving 10 bases between them. The CDR3 length is 13 residues. Germline loops: CDR1 LGHNA, CDR2 YNFKEQ. The DNA for the CDR3 is TGTGCCAGCAGCCAGGTACAGGGTTACGAGCAGTACTTC. The encoded protein is CASSQVQGYEQYF.

The rearrangement links TRBV29-1 to TRBJ2-1; 10 nucleotides line up with TRBD2. From germline, CDR1 is SQVTM and CDR2 ANQGSEA. Germline trimming cut 8 bases from V and 3 bases from J; bases unmatched to any gene: 7. The CDR3 spans 14 residues. DNA for the CDR3: TGCAGCATACCCGGGACTAGCGTCTACAATGAGCAGTTCTTC. Protein product: CSIPGTSVYNEQFF.

The CDR3 here is CASSYESNQPQHF. For the CDR3, the DNA is TGTGCCAGCAGTTACGAGAGCAATCAGCCCCAGCATTTT. The genes are TRBV6-6 and TRBJ1-5, with D hard to call. Trimming pared 2 bases from V and 1 base from J, leaving 3 bases between. CDR3 length: 13 amino acids. Per germline, CDR1 MNHNY and CDR2 SVGAGI (reference sequence).

This clone has just a few counts. The rearrangement uses TRBV5-6 and TRBJ2-1, with D hard to call. CDR3 size: 11 residues. V was shortened by 0 bases and J by 9 bases, with 4 bases between the two germline ends. CDR1 is SGHDT and CDR2 is YYEEEE in the germline V gene. The DNA for the CDR3 is TGTGCCAGCAGCTTGGAAAGTGAGCAGTTCTTC. As protein: CASSLESEQFF. The variable domain in full, with the rest retrieved from reference TRBV5-6 and TRBJ2-1, is DAGVTQSPTHLIKTRGQQVTLRCSPKSGHDTVSWYQQALGQGPQFIFQYYEEEERQRGNFPDRFSGHQFPNYSSELNVNALLLGDSALYLCASSLESEQFFGPGTRLTVL.

V is TRBV15 and J is TRBJ2-3; 10 nucleotides line up with TRBD2. Germline V gene lookup returns CDR1 LNHNV and CDR2 YYDKDF (reference sequence). This CDR3 comprises 15 residues. V was pared by 5 bases and J by 4 bases, with 6 bases of the junction left unmatched. The CDR3 DNA is TGTGCCACCAGCGTTAAAGCGGGGGGGCCAGATACGCAGTATTTT. Translation: CATSVKAGGPDTQYF.

This chain links TRBV7-9 with TRBJ1-2; D is possibly TRBD1 (5 bases). The CDR3 loop spans 14 amino acids. V gave up 4 bases and J gave up 4 bases, with 13 bases separating them. CDR1 and CDR2 (germline): SEHNR, FQNEAQ (reference sequence). CDR3 DNA sequence: TGTGCCAGCAGCTCGCCCGGGACTGTCTATGGCTACACCTTC. Its translation: CASSSPGTVYGYTF.

The gene calls are TRBV27 and TRBJ1-5, with D maybe TRBD1 (5 bases). The V gene lost 6 bases and the J gene lost 3 bases, with 12 bases spanning the gap. The CDR3 runs to 14 residues. Germline assignment: CDR1 MNHEY and CDR2 SMNVEV (reference sequence). The CDR3 protein is CASSRGQDNQPQHF. In DNA form, the CDR3 reads TGTGCCAGCAGCCGCGGACAAGACAATCAGCCCCAGCATTTT.

There are a few counts of this clone. The V gene is TRBV2, the J gene TRBJ1-1; TRBD1 aligns across 9 bases. The V segment lost 9 bases and the J segment 1 base; nucleotides outside the gene matches: 0. Per the germline V gene, CDR1 is SNHLY and CDR2 is FYNNEI. This CDR3 is 12 amino acids long. CDR3 in amino acids: CARGQGNTEAFF. Written as DNA, the CDR3 is TGTGCCAGGGGACAGGGGAACACTGAAGCTTTCTTT.